Below are 30 T cell receptor beta chains sequenced from a single sample in a study of OX40 agonist ivuxolimab in advanced cancers. Data came from immunoSEQ multiplex PCR; TCRdb stores just in-frame clones and leaves some out. This table has 95,000 to 150,000 clones, just over 90% appearing once. The sequencing here drew on CD4+ or CD8+ T cells sorted from blood, taken in a trial of the OX40 agonist ivuxolimab. The receptors originated from an adult with an advanced solid tumor such as melanoma, head and neck, liver or kidney cancer.

This sequence joins TRBV6-6 and TRBJ2-5; TRBD1 or TRBD2 may be the D gene (6 bases each). The CDR3 has 14 residues. Germline V gene data show CDR1 as MNHNY and CDR2 as SVGAGI (reference sequence). V gave up 8 bases and J gave up 3 bases, with 16 bases separating them. The CDR3 nucleotides are TGTGCCAGCCGGGGGCCTACAGGAGAAGAGACCCAGTACTTC. Its protein is CASRGPTGEETQYF.

This rearrangement joins TRBV7-2 to TRBJ2-5; D possibly matches TRBD1 or TRBD2 (6 bases each). This CDR3 has 15 amino acids. Germline loops: CDR1 SGHTA, CDR2 FQGNSA. Trimming shortened V by 3 bases and J by 5 bases, and 16 bases separated the two germline ends. The CDR3 reads CASSLVGGRQETQYF. The CDR3 nucleotides are TGTGCCAGCAGCTTGGTAGGGGGGAGACAGGAGACCCAGTACTTC.

The chain has TRBV7-9 and TRBJ2-6, with D unclear. Germline lookup yields CDR1 SEHNR and CDR2 FQNEAQ (reference sequence). V lost 5 bases and J 0 bases, leaving 11 bases between the germline ends. The CDR3 loop spans 16 amino acids. The CDR3 sequence: CASSPGVTSGANVLTF. CDR3 in DNA: TGTGCCAGCAGCCCGGGCGTCACCTCTGGGGCCAACGTCCTGACTTTC. Full variable domain (outside the CDR3, taken from reference TRBV7-9 and TRBJ2-6): DTGVSQNPRHKITKRGQNVTFRCDPISEHNRLYWYRQTLGQGPEFLTYFQNEAQLEKSRLLSDRFSAERPKGSFSTLEIQRTEQGDSAMYLCASSPGVTSGANVLTFGAGSRLTVL.

The chain recombines TRBV5-4 with TRBJ2-5, with D possibly called TRBD1 or TRBD2 (5 bases each). The V gene lost 6 bases and the J gene lost 5 bases, with 8 bases spanning the gap. Germline values: CDR1 SGHNT, CDR2 YYREEE (reference sequence). CDR3 length equals 11 residues. This CDR3 is CASTWGETQYF. CDR3 sequence (DNA): TGTGCCAGCACCTGGGGGGAGACCCAGTACTTC.

This clone was seen more than once but under ten times. The chain joins TRBV2 to TRBJ1-1; D is uncertain. Germline V gene data show CDR1 as SNHLY and CDR2 as FYNNEI. Trimming removed 4 bases from V and 0 bases from J, with 9 bases in between. This CDR3 is built from 14 residues. The CDR3 coding sequence is TGTGCCAGCAGTGCATTCCCCGTGAACACTGAAGCTTTCTTT. It is translated as CASSAFPVNTEAFF.

The CDR3 spells CASSLNVEGELFF. The DNA of the CDR3 is TGTGCCAGCAGCCTCAATGTGGAGGGGGAGCTGTTTTTT. The chain recombines TRBV14 with TRBJ2-2; no clear D. Per germline, CDR1 SGHDN and CDR2 FVKESK. V lost 4 bases, J lost 8 bases, and 11 bases lay in between. The CDR3 is 13 amino acids.

The chain couples TRBV28 to TRBJ2-7; 12 nucleotides line up with TRBD1. This CDR3 comprises 15 residues. V shed 6 bases, J shed 2 bases, and the junction held 5 bases outside the gene matches. The germline CDR1 and CDR2 sequences are MDHEN and SYDVKM. DNA for the CDR3: TGTGCCAGCAGAACCGGGACAGGGGGCCCCTACGAGCAGTACTTC. As protein: CASRTGTGGPYEQYF.

This clone was observed a few times. This chain joins TRBV28 and TRBJ1-2; maybe TRBD1 (5 bases). Looked up from germline, CDR1 is MDHEN and CDR2 is SYDVKM. Trimming shortened V by 3 bases and J by 10 bases, and 12 bases separated the two germline ends. This CDR3 is built from 12 residues. CDR3 sequence reads: CASSFLGGTYTF. In DNA form, the CDR3 reads TGTGCCAGCAGTTTCCTCGGGGGGACCTACACCTTC.

V and J are TRBV6-5 and TRBJ2-4, with 7 positions matching TRBD1. Germline trimming cut 5 bases from V and 3 bases from J; bases unmatched to any gene: 7. There are 15 residues in the CDR3. Germline assignment: CDR1 MNHEY and CDR2 SVGAGI. CDR3 DNA: TGTGCCAGCAGTACCGACAGGGCGGTCAAAAACATTCAGTACTTC. Protein: CASSTDRAVKNIQYF.

The gene calls are TRBV4-3 and TRBJ2-3, with D possibly matching TRBD2 (5 bases). V was clipped by 0 bases and J by 4 bases, with 23 bases between them. Per germline, CDR1 LGHNA and CDR2 YSLEER. CDR3 length equals 19 residues. CDR3: CASSQDLESPGRLSDTQYF. CDR3 coding DNA: TGCGCCAGCAGCCAAGATCTTGAGTCGCCTGGGAGACTATCAGATACGCAGTATTTT.

On this clone itself: At one end the junction does not follow the germline gene, possibly because of a read error. The V call is TRBV6-5, the J call TRBJ2-7; perhaps D is TRBD1 or TRBD2 (5 bases each). Germline V gene sequence: CDR1 MNHEY, CDR2 SVGAGI. The CDR3 totals 14 residues. The CDR3 sequence: CASSYVRGRDGLSF. As DNA, the CDR3 is TGTGCCAGCAGTTACGTCCGGGGAAGGGACGGCCTGTCCTTC.

The chain's CDR3 is CASSLTYEQYF. DNA of the CDR3: TGTGCCAGCAGCCTAACCTACGAGCAGTACTTC. This sequence joins TRBV2 and TRBJ2-7, with no clear D. Trimming took 6 bases from V and 2 from J, leaving 5 bases between them. Germline V gene lookup returns CDR1 SNHLY and CDR2 FYNNEI. This CDR3 is built from 11 residues.

The chain couples TRBV19 to TRBJ1-1, with unresolved D. V was cut by 4 bases and J by 4 bases, with 13 bases left in between. This CDR3 comprises 14 residues. Germline V CDR1 and CDR2: LNHDA, SQIVND (reference sequence). The CDR3 sequence is CASSTSTLGTEAFF. The DNA of the CDR3 is TGTGCCAGTAGTACTTCAACCCTCGGCACTGAAGCTTTCTTT.

This clone was seen a single time. The gene calls are TRBV7-3 and TRBJ2-1; 10 bases map to TRBD2. Trimming cost V 1 base and J 0 bases; bases outside gene matches: 9. This CDR3 spans 19 amino acids. Germline V gives CDR1 SGHTA, CDR2 FQGTGA. This chain's CDR3 is CASSLKTSGPYSSYNEQFF. Here the CDR3 DNA reads TGTGCCAGCAGCTTAAAGACTAGCGGGCCTTATAGCTCCTACAATGAGCAGTTCTTC.

The rearrangement links TRBV5-1 to TRBJ2-7; a possible D gene is TRBD1 (6 bases). The V end lost 0 bases, the J end lost 5 bases, and 9 bases lay between the germline ends. This CDR3 region has 13 residues. The germline CDR1 and CDR2 sequences are SGHRS and YFSETQ. CDR3 sequence (DNA): TGCGCCAGCAGCTTGGTGCCAGGGGACGAGCAGTACTTC. Residues: CASSLVPGDEQYF.

The chain combines TRBV10-3 with TRBJ1-1; tentative D call: TRBD1 (5 bases). The germline CDR1 and CDR2 sequences are ENHRY and SYGVKD. The CDR3 contains 16 residues. Trimming removed 3 bases from V and 3 bases from J, with 17 bases in between. The CDR3 sequence is CAISDFGRGGDTEAFF. CDR3 coding DNA: TGTGCCATCAGTGACTTCGGACGGGGAGGGGACACTGAAGCTTTCTTT.

The J gene is TRBJ2-5, the V gene TRBV5-4; 13 bases line up with TRBD2. The V and J ends lost 4 bases and 3 bases, in that order; junction bases with no gene match: 6. The CDR3 has 16 residues. Germline-derived CDR1 and CDR2 are SGHNT and YYREEE (reference sequence). CDR3 sequence reads: CASSPGLAGYEETQYF. CDR3 DNA: TGTGCCAGCAGCCCGGGACTAGCGGGGTACGAAGAGACCCAGTACTTC. Using reference TRBV5-4 and TRBJ2-5 for the parts outside the CDR3, the full variable domain is ETGVTQSPTHLIKTRGQQVTLRCSSQSGHNTVSWYQQALGQGPQFIFQYYREEENGRGNFPPRFSGLQFPNYSSELNVNALELDDSALYLCASSPGLAGYEETQYFGPGTRLLVL.

This rearrangement joins TRBV6-5 to TRBJ2-2; no reliable D call. The length of the CDR3 is 11 residues. Germline CDR1 MNHEY, CDR2 SVGAGI. The V end was cut by 8 bases, the J end by 6 bases, with 7 bases between. This chain's CDR3 is CASHRAGELFF. In DNA, the CDR3 is TGTGCCAGCCACCGGGCCGGGGAGCTGTTTTTT.

This rearrangement joins TRBV7-3 to TRBJ2-2; D is uncertain. Germline V lookup: CDR1 SGHTA, CDR2 FQGTGA. Trimming took off 2 bases at V and 6 bases at J, with 7 bases between the two ends. There are 13 residues in the CDR3. The CDR3 loop reads CASSLGSAGELFF. DNA of the CDR3: TGTGCCAGCAGCTTAGGGTCGGCCGGGGAGCTGTTTTTT.

The chain joins TRBV5-1 to TRBJ1-2; possible D gene TRBD1, 6 bases. CDR1 SGHRS and CDR2 YFSETQ come from the germline V gene. Trimming cost V 7 bases and J 0 bases, with 19 bases left between them. CDR3 length equals 16 residues. CDR3 residues: CASQAGGTQANYGYTF. For the CDR3, the DNA is TGCGCCAGCCAGGCGGGGGGCACCCAAGCTAACTATGGCTACACCTTC.

This clone was detected only once. This chain joins TRBV2 and TRBJ1-5; a possible D gene is TRBD1 (5 bases). Germline V gene lookup returns CDR1 SNHLY and CDR2 FYNNEI. With 6 bases removed from V and 5 bases from J, the gap between germline ends came to 14 bases. This CDR3 contains 14 residues. The CDR3 spells CASRHQGLDQPQHF. CDR3 nucleotides: TGTGCCAGCAGGCACCAGGGACTGGATCAGCCCCAGCATTTT.

J is TRBJ1-1 and V is TRBV28; 7 bases line up with TRBD1. V gave up 7 bases and J gave up 1 base; unmatched junction bases: 9. Germline CDR1 MDHEN, CDR2 SYDVKM. CDR3 length: 15 residues. The CDR3 sequence: CASTSRDRENTEAFF. CDR3 sequence (DNA): TGTGCCAGCACAAGCCGGGACAGAGAGAACACTGAAGCTTTCTTT.

In its sample, this clone was seen a few times. The chain couples TRBV5-6 to TRBJ2-5; a possible D gene is TRBD2 (6 bases). The germline V gene has CDR1 SGHDT and CDR2 YYEEEE. The V and J ends lost 0 bases and 5 bases respectively, with 14 bases between them. The CDR3 is made up of 15 amino acids. This chain's CDR3 is CASSLAGVGGETQYF. As DNA, the CDR3 is TGTGCCAGCAGCTTGGCGGGGGTTGGGGGTGAGACCCAGTACTTC.

This chain uses TRBV5-6 with TRBJ1-6; D not resolved. The V gene's germline CDR1 is SGHDT and CDR2 YYEEEE. The CDR3 loop spans 17 amino acids. V was trimmed by 7 bases and J by 2 bases, leaving 19 bases between them. The CDR3 nucleotides are TGTGCCAGCTCAAGGACGGGAGAGAGCACCTATAATTCACCCCTCCACTTT. It yields the protein CASSRTGESTYNSPLHF.

This chain uses TRBV21-1 with TRBJ2-4. TRBV21-1 is deemed a pseudogene. This CDR3 region has 15 residues. CDR3 in amino acids: CAGGRQQEAKNIQYF. DNA of the CDR3: TGTGCCGGGGGTCGACAGCAAGAGGCCAAAAACATTCAGTACTTC.

V gene TRBV19 combines with J gene TRBJ2-1, with 10 bases identical to TRBD2. CDR3 length equals 15 residues. Trimming removed 3 bases from V and 3 bases from J; junction bases left unmatched: 2. The V gene's germline CDR1 is LNHDA and CDR2 SQIVND (reference sequence). The CDR3 loop reads CASSMASGSYNEQFF. The CDR3 region has the DNA TGTGCCAGTAGTATGGCTAGCGGGAGCTACAATGAGCAGTTCTTC.

The chain has TRBV28 and TRBJ1-2, with D tentatively TRBD1 (5 bases). Trimming took off 5 bases at V and 0 bases at J, with 13 bases between the two ends. In germline, CDR1 is MDHEN, CDR2 SYDVKM. The CDR3 loop spans 15 amino acids. For the CDR3, the DNA is TGTGCCAGCAGTCCCGCGGGACTGCCTAACTATGGCTACACCTTC. Protein sequence: CASSPAGLPNYGYTF.

The chain combines TRBV19 with TRBJ1-1, with unresolved D. There are 13 residues in the CDR3. V lost 2 bases and J lost 1, with 5 bases in between. Germline assignment: CDR1 LNHDA and CDR2 SQIVND (reference sequence). Here the CDR3 DNA reads TGTGCCAGTAGTATATTTGGGAACACTGAAGCTTTCTTT. Translation: CASSIFGNTEAFF.

This chain uses TRBV29-1 with TRBJ2-3; D unresolved. The CDR3 is 13 amino acids. Germline CDR1 and CDR2: SQVTM and ANQGSEA. V dropped 4 bases and J dropped 2 bases, with 10 bases sitting between them. The CDR3 DNA sequence: TGCAGCGTTGTAGTGGGGTCCACAGATACGCAGTATTTT. Translated, it gives CSVVVGSTDTQYF.

The rearrangement joins TRBV7-8 to TRBJ2-1; TRBD2 matches at 10 bases. This CDR3 has 18 residues. V lost 2 bases to trimming and J lost 5 bases; unmatched junction nucleotides: 12. Per germline, CDR1 SGHVS and CDR2 FQNEAQ. CDR3 region: CASSLSASGGAFNNEQFF. The CDR3 DNA is TGTGCCAGCAGCTTAAGCGCGAGCGGGGGGGCTTTCAACAATGAGCAGTTCTTC.